Shown below are 11 T cell receptor beta chains from a single sample sequenced in a study of T-cell memory formation after mild COVID-19 (dated by TCRdb to about 2021). Receptor amplification or capture employed 5' RACE. TCRdb names Illumina NovaSeq 6000 as the instrument used. TCRdb reworked the public reads: Q25 trimming with fastp, MiXCR clone assembly, productive beta chains retained. A single entry per CDR3 protein holds the most common genes and DNA from its merged rows. In this sample the table shows tens of thousands of distinct CDR3 sequences, more than 8% of which occur a single time. 1.2% of the sample rests with the top ten. What was sequenced was PBMCs or a T cell subset sorted from them (not recorded which). Receptors originate from a man aged 18 to 29 who had mild COVID-19 (a few samples of this study predate the infection). The sample titles of this study are shuffled in the database, so cell type and time point are left out; the donor was told from shared clones.

This clonotype showed up just a few times. CDR3 in amino acids: CASSHRALEETQYF. CDR3 sequence (DNA): TGTGCCAGCAGCCACCGGGCCCTCGAGGAGACCCAGTACTTC. The chain links TRBV6-2 or TRBV6-3 to TRBJ2-5; D gene unclear. The CDR3 consists of 14 residues. With 6 bases removed from V and 5 bases from J, the gap between germline ends came to 16 bases. Germline-derived CDR1 and CDR2 are MNHEY and SVGEGT.

The genes are TRBV6-5 and TRBJ1-1, with 9 bases fitting TRBD1. The germline V gene has CDR1 MNHEY and CDR2 SVGAGI. The V and J ends lost 7 bases and 6 bases, in that order; junction bases with no gene match: 9. The CDR3 loop spans 14 amino acids. This CDR3 is CASKTQGADPEAFF. Written as DNA, the CDR3 is TGTGCCAGCAAAACACAGGGGGCAGACCCTGAAGCTTTCTTT.

In its sample, this clonotype was seen a few times. V and J are TRBV5-1 and TRBJ1-6; D not resolved. V lost 0 bases and J lost 7, with 11 bases in between. The CDR3 has 15 amino acids. Germline V gives CDR1 SGHRS, CDR2 YFSETQ. The CDR3 loop reads CASSLGPGSNSPLHF. The DNA of the CDR3 is TGCGCCAGCAGCTTGGGTCCGGGATCGAATTCACCCCTCCACTTT.

The table lists this clonotype with a few counts. This rearrangement joins TRBV7-9 to TRBJ1-3; 8 bases match TRBD1. The junction had 5 bases not matched to a gene; V was cut back by 4 bases and J by 0 bases. The CDR3 loop spans 16 amino acids. Germline loops: CDR1 SEHNR, CDR2 FQNEAQ (reference sequence). The CDR3 here is CASSSWTGTSGNTIYF. CDR3 in DNA: TGTGCCAGCAGCTCGTGGACAGGGACCTCTGGAAACACCATATATTTT.

This chain joins TRBV19 and TRBJ2-3, with no clear D. The germline V gene encodes CDR1 LNHDA and CDR2 SQIVND (reference sequence). Trimming took 6 bases from V and 4 from J, leaving 8 bases between them. This CDR3 is 12 amino acids long. The CDR3 sequence is CASSQSPDTQYF. CDR3 DNA sequence: TGTGCCAGTAGCCAGTCCCCAGATACGCAGTATTTT.

The chain joins TRBV7-2 to TRBJ1-3; no clear D. Germline V gene lookup returns CDR1 SGHTA and CDR2 FQGNSA. The CDR3 is 17 residues long. V was cut by 2 bases and J by 0 bases, with 14 bases left in between. CDR3 residues: CASSLFTAAISGNTIYF. In nucleotides, the CDR3 is TGTGCCAGCAGCTTATTTACAGCGGCGATCTCTGGAAACACCATATATTTT.

V gene TRBV10-3 combines with J gene TRBJ1-5; TRBD1 might be the D (5 bases). Germline CDR1 is ENHRY and CDR2 is SYGVKD. V was clipped by 6 bases and J by 1 base, with 7 bases between them. The CDR3 consists of 13 residues. The CDR3 reads CAIRGQSNQPQHF. DNA of the CDR3: TGTGCCATCAGAGGACAAAGCAATCAGCCCCAGCATTTT.

By share, this clonotype ranks as medium-sized. The rearrangement joins TRBV5-1 to TRBJ2-5; TRBD2 matches 8 bases. This CDR3 spans 15 amino acids. The junction had 9 bases not matched to a gene; V was cut back by 4 bases and J by 4 bases. The V gene's germline CDR1 is SGHRS and CDR2 YFSETQ. The CDR3 nucleotides read TGCGCCAGCAGCATGGGACTAGTGAGTGGAGAGACCCAGTACTTC. As protein: CASSMGLVSGETQYF.

This clonotype has a handful of counts. J is TRBJ1-2 and V is TRBV2, with unresolved D. The CDR3 runs 12 residues. Trimming removed 8 bases from V and 5 bases from J, with 12 bases in between. CDR1 is SNHLY and CDR2 is FYNNEI in the germline V gene. In DNA form, the CDR3 reads TGTGCCAGCTCCCCCCCCGGTTATGGCTACACCTTC. It yields the protein CASSPPGYGYTF.

CDR3 sequence: CSAPWRFNTEAFF. DNA of the CDR3: TGCAGTGCTCCTTGGAGGTTCAACACTGAAGCTTTCTTT. The chain joins TRBV20-1 to TRBJ1-1; no reliable D call. V shed 5 bases and J shed 2 bases, with 12 bases lying between them. Germline V gene lookup returns CDR1 DFQATT and CDR2 SNEGSKA (reference sequence). The CDR3 loop spans 13 amino acids.

The chain has TRBV4-2 and TRBJ1-5; 7 bases match TRBD1. The CDR3 length is 13 residues. J gave up 4 bases and V 5 bases, and 2 bases lay outside the gene matches. CDR1 is LGHNA, CDR2 YNFKEQ, per germline. CDR3: CASSGQENQPQHF. The CDR3 region has the DNA TGTGCCAGCAGCGGACAGGAAAATCAGCCCCAGCATTTT.